This T cell receptor (beta chain) was sequenced in a study of radiation and T cells in renal cell carcinoma. Time point: blood 4 weeks post-SBRT, at nephrectomy. Treatment given: 15 Gy SBRT to primary tumor, nephrectomy 4 weeks later. V was shortened by 4 bases and J by 1 base, with 16 bases between the two germline ends. The CDR3 has 17 residues. Germline assignment: CDR1 KGHSH and CDR2 LQKENI. Only in-frame clones appear in the TCRdb table, and some are missing; sequencing was by immunoSEQ multiplex PCR. The table records some 81,000 clones, around 89% of them present only once. This rearrangement joins TRBV18 to TRBJ2-2; the D is unclear. The sequence was obtained from a woman aged 70 to 79 with renal cell carcinoma. The source was blood, collected from a patient whose treatment included radiotherapy and nephrectomy. CDR3 in amino acids: CASSRLQATQNTGELFF. The CDR3 DNA follows: TGTGCCAGCTCACGGTTGCAAGCGACTCAGAACACCGGGGAGCTGTTTTTT.